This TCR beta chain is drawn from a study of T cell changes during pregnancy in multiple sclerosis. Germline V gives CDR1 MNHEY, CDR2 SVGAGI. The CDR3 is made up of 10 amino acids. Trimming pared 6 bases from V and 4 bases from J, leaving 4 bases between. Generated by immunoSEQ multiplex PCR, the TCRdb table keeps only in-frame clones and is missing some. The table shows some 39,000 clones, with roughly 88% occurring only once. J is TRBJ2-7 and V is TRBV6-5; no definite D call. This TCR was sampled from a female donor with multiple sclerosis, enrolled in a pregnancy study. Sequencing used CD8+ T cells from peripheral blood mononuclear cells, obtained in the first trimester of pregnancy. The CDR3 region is CASSQYEQYF. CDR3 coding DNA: TGTGCCAGCAGCCAGTACGAGCAGTACTTC.